This entry concerns a single TCR beta chain. The data originate from a study of blood T cell repertoires in COVID-19. At the level of the study: Two negative PCRs, clearance, or symptom resolution were required of recovered Cohort 3 donors.

Participant age was about 18 to 89 years, and participants resided in about 25 US areas. Participants were placed into cohorts based on the clinical history they reported. There are 15 residues in the CDR3. The V gene's germline CDR1 is WNHNN and CDR2 SYGVQD (reference sequence). V shed 4 bases and J shed 3 bases, with 13 bases lying between them. Methods used by the authors: Reference gene primer amplification gave estimated nucleated cell counts. This table comes from immunoSEQ multiplex PCR, and its TCRdb copy is limited to in-frame clones, with some not included. V and J calls and clone size are copied from that table; D and trimming were computed from the DNA. Of under 150,000 clones listed, 75% to 90% are singletons.

This rearrangement joins TRBV10-1 to TRBJ1-5, with D hard to call. The TCR originated in a man aged 50 to 60 in a cohort exposed to, infected with or recovered from COVID-19 (not recorded which). The source material was PBMCs or T cells enriched from blood (not recorded which). In nucleotides, the CDR3 is TGCGCCAGCAGTGGACCGGGAACAGTCAATCAGCCCCAGCATTTT. Encoded protein: CASSGPGTVNQPQHF.